This T cell receptor beta chain was captured in a study of beta chain features in type 1 diabetes. Expressed TCRB transcripts got sequenced, as all isolated RNA was reverse transcribed. Sequencing used immunoSEQ multiplex PCR; TCRdb keeps in-frame clones, though not all of them. The data contain some 250,000 clones, roughly a tenth of them singletons. The germline CDR1 and CDR2 sequences are SGHVS and FNYEAQ. J lost 6 bases, V lost 6 bases, and 9 bases had no gene match. This CDR3 is 16 amino acids long. Note on this clone: As yet, its antigen is unknown.

The study, taken as a whole, reports: When Type 1 diabetes patients were examined, their TCRB CDR3s proved moderately but significantly shorter in all four CD4+ subsets.

The chain employs TRBV7-6 and TRBJ2-2; 11 positions agree with TRBD2. The sequenced sample consisted of naive CD4+ T cells from blood. This sequence originates from a man aged 25-40 years with type 1 diabetes. Here the CDR3 reads CASRSKLAGVPGELFF. For the CDR3, the DNA is TGTGCCAGCAGATCGAAACTAGCGGGGGTACCCGGGGAGCTGTTTTTT.